Listed below are T cell receptor beta chains from one sample, sequenced in a study of patients and donors after allogeneic stem cell transplantation. TCRdb reprocessed the RT-PCR reads via MiXCR and lists one record per CDR3 protein. This repertoire shows more than 850,000 distinct CDR3 sequences, roughly 18% found once; its top ten account for 6%. The material sequenced was blood, either unsorted or a sorted T cell fraction (not recorded which). Every receptor here comes from a human donor who was either an allogeneic HSCT recipient or a stem cell or donor lymphocyte infusion donor (not recorded which). It is not recorded whose cells these are; they may come from a transplant donor. The CDR3 runs from the conserved cysteine through the conserved F or W. The order of the fields is CDR3 protein, CDR3 DNA, V gene, D gene, clone size, J gene. A D gene is named only where the DNA matches it firmly. Clone sizes are given selectively: once, few, many, or a class where the clone is expanded.

CASSLSSGDTQYF	TGTGCCAGCAGTTTATCTAGCGGAGATACGCAGTATTTT	TRBV12-3/TRBV12-4	TRBD2	.	TRBJ2-3
CASSHRQGVNTEAFF	TGTGCCAGCAGCCACCGACAGGGGGTGAACACTGAAGCTTTCTTT	TRBV3-1	TRBD1	.	TRBJ1-1
CASSGLFKSGQHGNTIYF	TGTGCCAGCAGCGGGCTATTCAAATCAGGGCAGCATGGAAACACCATATATTTT	TRBV7-6	.	.	TRBJ1-3
CSARGRGSSSYNSPLHF	TGCAGTGCTAGGGGTAGAGGGTCGAGCTCCTATAATTCACCCCTCCACTTT	TRBV20-1	.	few	TRBJ1-6
CASSHAAGVSYEQYF	TGCGCCAGCAGCCACGCAGCGGGGGTCTCCTACGAGCAGTACTTC	TRBV4-1	TRBD2	.	TRBJ2-7
CASSLVSSGSFNEQFF	TGTGCCAGCAGTTTAGTTTCTAGCGGGAGCTTCAATGAGCAGTTCTTC	TRBV12-3/TRBV12-4	TRBD2	many	TRBJ2-1
CAISEGGQGMATEAFF	TGTGCCATCAGTGAGGGGGGACAGGGGATGGCCACTGAAGCTTTCTTT	TRBV10-3	TRBD1	.	TRBJ1-1
CASSLAARGRQNYGYTF	TGTGCCAGCAGCTTAGCGGCCAGGGGGCGACAGAACTATGGCTACACCTTC	TRBV7-9	TRBD1	few	TRBJ1-2
CASSLVPTSYTGELFF	TGTGCCAGCAGCTTAGTCCCCACCTCGTACACCGGGGAGCTGTTTTTT	TRBV7-2	.	.	TRBJ2-2
CSAPTLGQGTHYGYTF	TGCAGTGCTCCAACTTTGGGACAGGGGACACACTATGGCTACACCTTC	TRBV20-1	TRBD1	.	TRBJ1-2
CASSSGSLGWEQYF	TGTGCCAGCAGTTCAGGGAGTCTGGGGTGGGAGCAGTACTTC	TRBV12-3/TRBV12-4	.	many	TRBJ2-7
CASSPYGRGLDTEAFF	TGCGCCAGCAGCCCATATGGGAGGGGGCTTGACACTGAAGCTTTCTTT	TRBV4-1	TRBD1	few	TRBJ1-1
CSARDRLRGRNTGELFF	TGCAGTGCTAGAGATAGATTGCGGGGGAGGAACACCGGGGAGCTGTTTTTT	TRBV20-1	TRBD2	few	TRBJ2-2
CAWSLGRRGTDTQYF	TGTGCCTGGAGTCTCGGACGCCGGGGAACAGATACGCAGTATTTT	TRBV30	.	few	TRBJ2-3
CSARGTRYNQPQHF	TGCAGTGCTAGAGGGACGCGGTACAATCAGCCCCAGCATTTT	TRBV20-1	.	few	TRBJ1-5
CASSPPTGDVGEQYF	TGCGCCAGCAGCCCCCCCACAGGGGACGTCGGCGAGCAGTACTTC	TRBV5-1	TRBD1	.	TRBJ2-7
CASSFDGRETGTQYF	TGTGCCAGCAGTTTTGATGGTAGGGAGACAGGTACGCAGTATTTT	TRBV12-3/TRBV12-4	.	.	TRBJ2-3
CASSLDGLALNEQFF	TGTGCCAGCAGCTTAGACGGCCTAGCGCTCAATGAGCAGTTCTTC	TRBV7-3	.	.	TRBJ2-1
CAWSPSGTGILIKNIQYF	TGTGCCTGGAGTCCTAGTGGGACAGGGATTCTAATAAAAAACATTCAGTACTTC	TRBV30	TRBD1	.	TRBJ2-4
CASSEQGGRLDGYTF	TGTGCCAGCAGTGAACAGGGTGGTAGGCTCGATGGCTACACCTTC	TRBV2	.	few	TRBJ1-2
CASSLKLAVIDTQYF	TGTGCCAGCAGTTTAAAACTAGCGGTAATAGATACGCAGTATTTT	TRBV12-3/TRBV12-4	TRBD2	.	TRBJ2-3
CASTPGETQYF	TGTGCCAGCACCCCGGGGGAGACCCAGTACTTC	TRBV28	.	many	TRBJ2-5
CASSFHNEQFF	TGTGCCAGCAGCTTCCACAATGAGCAGTTCTTC	TRBV5-1	.	many	TRBJ2-1
CASSRRPDRGLGKLFF	TGTGCCAGCAGCCGCCGCCCGGACAGGGGGCTTGGAAAACTGTTTTTT	TRBV7-8	TRBD1	many	TRBJ1-4
CSASSPGLTYNEQFF	TGCAGTGCTAGCAGTCCGGGACTTACGTACAATGAGCAGTTCTTC	TRBV20-1	.	few	TRBJ2-1
CASSLRDRSYNLYNSPLHF	TGTGCCAGCAGTTTACGGGACAGATCGTATAACCTGTATAATTCACCCCTCCACTTT	TRBV12-3/TRBV12-4	TRBD1	many	TRBJ1-6
CATSGLLAANEQFF	TGTGCCACCAGTGGCCTACTCGCGGCAAATGAGCAGTTCTTC	TRBV24-1	.	few	TRBJ2-1
CASSFDRNYGYTF	TGTGCCAGCAGTTTCGACCGAAACTATGGCTACACCTTC	TRBV12-3/TRBV12-4	.	many	TRBJ1-2
CASSMVGQGMSEAFF	TGTGCCAGTAGTATGGTGGGGCAGGGAATGAGTGAAGCTTTCTTT	TRBV19	.	.	TRBJ1-1
CASSQEVRDGSNQPQHF	TGCGCCAGCAGCCAAGAAGTCCGGGACGGTAGCAATCAGCCCCAGCATTTT	TRBV4-3	.	few	TRBJ1-5
CASSEVRSKHSPLHF	TGTGCCAGCAGTGAAGTAAGGTCAAAGCATTCACCCCTCCACTTT	TRBV2	.	few	TRBJ1-6
CASSTEAGVRYNEQFF	TGTGCCAGCAGCACCGAAGCGGGAGTGAGGTACAATGAGCAGTTCTTC	TRBV5-8	TRBD2	few	TRBJ2-1
CASSFGQPQETQYF	TGCGCCAGCAGCTTCGGACAGCCCCAAGAGACCCAGTACTTC	TRBV5-1	.	many	TRBJ2-5
CSANRDRGTYEQYF	TGCAGTGCCAACCGGGACAGGGGAACCTACGAGCAGTACTTC	TRBV20-1	TRBD1	few	TRBJ2-7
CASSQSTGGIYEQYF	TGTGCCAGCAGCCAATCGACAGGGGGTATCTACGAGCAGTACTTC	TRBV14	TRBD1	.	TRBJ2-7
CASSLRTSGGLGDYNEQFF	TGTGCCAGCAGCCTCCGGACTAGCGGGGGCCTCGGGGACTACAATGAGCAGTTCTTC	TRBV7-3	TRBD2	.	TRBJ2-1